This record looks at one T cell receptor beta chain sequence and its context. V gave up 0 bases and J gave up 2 bases, with 9 bases separating them. This CDR3 spans 14 amino acids. Germline V gives CDR1 GTSNPN, CDR2 SVGIG (reference sequence). This entry belongs to a study of shared clonotypes between healthy human individuals. Method: immunoSEQ multiplex PCR; TCRdb's copy keeps in-frame clones and lacks some. The sample includes 2 million to 2.5 million clones, approximately 96% of them seen just once. Splitting the CD4+ cells yielded a CD45RA+ naive subset and a CD45RA-negative memory subset. This TCR was sampled from a man between 18 and 29 years old in good health. The chain uses TRBV30 and TRBJ2-3; D ambiguous. The specimen was naive CD4+ T cells sorted from blood. Subset meaning: CD45RA+ positively selected. The CDR3 spells CAWSVGLHTDTQYF. The CDR3 DNA reads TGTGCCTGGAGTGTCGGTCTTCACACAGATACGCAGTATTTT. The whole variable domain, remainder taken from reference TRBV30 and TRBJ2-3, is SQTIHQWPATLVQPVGSPLSLECTVEGTSNPNLYWYRQAAGRGLQLLFYSVGIGQISSEVPQNLSASRPQDRQFILSSKKLLLSDSGFYLCAWSVGLHTDTQYFGPGTRLTVL.